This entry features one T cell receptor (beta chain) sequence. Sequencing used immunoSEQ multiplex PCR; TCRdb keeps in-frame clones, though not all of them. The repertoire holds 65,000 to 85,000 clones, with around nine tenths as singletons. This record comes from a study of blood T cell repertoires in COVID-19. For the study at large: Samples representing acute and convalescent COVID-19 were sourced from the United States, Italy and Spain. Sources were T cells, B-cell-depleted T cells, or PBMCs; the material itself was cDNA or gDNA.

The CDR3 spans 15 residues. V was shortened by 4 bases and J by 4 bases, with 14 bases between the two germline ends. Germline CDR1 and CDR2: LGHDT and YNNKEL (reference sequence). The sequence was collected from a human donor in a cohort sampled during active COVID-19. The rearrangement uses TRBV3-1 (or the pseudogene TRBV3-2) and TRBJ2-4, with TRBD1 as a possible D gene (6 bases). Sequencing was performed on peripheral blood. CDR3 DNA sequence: TGTGCCAGCAGCCGAAACCGGGACATTAAAAACATTCAGTACTTC. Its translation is CASSRNRDIKNIQYF.